This TCR beta chain emerged from a study of blood T cell repertoires in COVID-19. Study overall: Spain, Italy and the United States supplied samples that represented acute and convalescent COVID-19.

TCRdb's copy holds only in-frame clones and misses some; the assay was immunoSEQ multiplex PCR. The sample has around 99,000 clones; about four fifths are singletons. The CDR3 length is 14 residues. Per germline, CDR1 ENHRY and CDR2 SYGVKD. J gave up 2 bases and V 4 bases, and 2 bases lay outside the gene matches. The J gene is TRBJ1-2, the V gene TRBV10-3, with 9 bases aligning to TRBD1. The sample taken for sequencing was peripheral blood. This receptor was obtained from a woman older than 75 with active or convalescent COVID-19. CDR3 nucleotides: TGTGCCATCAGTGCTGACAGGGGGAACTATGGCTACACCTTC. This gives the protein CAISADRGNYGYTF.